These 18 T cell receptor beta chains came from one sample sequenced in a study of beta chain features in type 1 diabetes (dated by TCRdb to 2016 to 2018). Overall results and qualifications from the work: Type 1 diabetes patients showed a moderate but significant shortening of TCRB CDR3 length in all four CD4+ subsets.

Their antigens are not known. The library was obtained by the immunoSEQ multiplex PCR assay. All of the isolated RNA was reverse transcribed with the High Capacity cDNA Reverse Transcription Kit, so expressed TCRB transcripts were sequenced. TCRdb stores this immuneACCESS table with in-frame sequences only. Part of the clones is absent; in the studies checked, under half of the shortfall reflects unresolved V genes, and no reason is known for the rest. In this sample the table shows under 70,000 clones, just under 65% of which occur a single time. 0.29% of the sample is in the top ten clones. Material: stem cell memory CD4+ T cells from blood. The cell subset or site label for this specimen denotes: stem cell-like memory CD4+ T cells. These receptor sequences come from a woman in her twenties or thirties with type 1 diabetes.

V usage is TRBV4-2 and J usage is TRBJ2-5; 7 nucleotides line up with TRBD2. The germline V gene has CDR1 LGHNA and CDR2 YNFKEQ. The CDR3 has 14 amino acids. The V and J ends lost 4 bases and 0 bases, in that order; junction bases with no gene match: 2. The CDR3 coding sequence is TGTGCCAGCAGCCCCGGGACTAACCAAGAGACCCAGTACTTC. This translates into CASSPGTNQETQYF.

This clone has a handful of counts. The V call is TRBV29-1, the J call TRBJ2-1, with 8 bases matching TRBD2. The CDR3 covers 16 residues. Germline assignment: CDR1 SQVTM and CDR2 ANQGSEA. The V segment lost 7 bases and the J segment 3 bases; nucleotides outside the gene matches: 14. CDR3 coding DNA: TGCAGCGGGGCGGGCTCGGATAGCGGGAACTACAATGAGCAGTTCTTC. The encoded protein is CSGAGSDSGNYNEQFF.

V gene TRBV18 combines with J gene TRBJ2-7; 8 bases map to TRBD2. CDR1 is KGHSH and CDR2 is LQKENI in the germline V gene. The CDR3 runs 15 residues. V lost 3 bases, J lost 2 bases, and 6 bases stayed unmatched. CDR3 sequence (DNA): TGTGCCAGCTCACCGGGACTAGGATTTCCCTACGAGCAGTACTTC. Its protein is CASSPGLGFPYEQYF. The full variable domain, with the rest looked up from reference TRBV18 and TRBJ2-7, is NAGVMQNPRHLVRRRGQEARLRCSPMKGHSHVYWYRQLPEEGLKFMVYLQKENIIDESGMPKERFSAEFPKEGPSILRIQQVVRGDSAAYFCASSPGLGFPYEQYFGPGTRLTVT.

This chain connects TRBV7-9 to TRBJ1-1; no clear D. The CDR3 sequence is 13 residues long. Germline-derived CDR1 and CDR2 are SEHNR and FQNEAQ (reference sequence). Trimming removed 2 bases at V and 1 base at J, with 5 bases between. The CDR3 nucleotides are TGTGCCAGCAGCTTAATGGCGAACACTGAAGCTTTCTTT. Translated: CASSLMANTEAFF. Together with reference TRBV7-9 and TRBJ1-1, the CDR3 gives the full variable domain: DTGVSQNPRHKITKRGQNVTFRCDPISEHNRLYWYRQTLGQGPEFLTYFQNEAQLEKSRLLSDRFSAERPKGSFSTLEIQRTEQGDSAMYLCASSLMANTEAFFGQGTRLTVV.

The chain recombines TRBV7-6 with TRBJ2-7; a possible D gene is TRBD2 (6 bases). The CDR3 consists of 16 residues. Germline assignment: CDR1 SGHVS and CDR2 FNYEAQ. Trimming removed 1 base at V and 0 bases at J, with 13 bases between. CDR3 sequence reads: CASSLVSGDFSYEQYF. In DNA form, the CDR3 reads TGTGCCAGCAGCTTAGTGTCTGGGGACTTCTCCTACGAGCAGTACTTC.

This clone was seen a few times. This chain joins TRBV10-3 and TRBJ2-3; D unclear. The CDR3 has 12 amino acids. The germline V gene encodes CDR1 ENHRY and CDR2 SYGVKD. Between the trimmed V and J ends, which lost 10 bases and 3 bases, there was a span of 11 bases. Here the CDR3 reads CATVGSTDTQYF. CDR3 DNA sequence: TGTGCCACCGTCGGTAGTACAGATACGCAGTATTTT.

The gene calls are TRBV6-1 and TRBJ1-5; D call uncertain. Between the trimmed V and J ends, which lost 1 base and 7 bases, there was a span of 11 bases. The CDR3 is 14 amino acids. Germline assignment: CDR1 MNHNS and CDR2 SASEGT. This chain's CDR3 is CASSEGSGGQPQHF. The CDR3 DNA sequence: TGTGCCAGCAGTGAAGGGAGTGGAGGCCAGCCCCAGCATTTT.

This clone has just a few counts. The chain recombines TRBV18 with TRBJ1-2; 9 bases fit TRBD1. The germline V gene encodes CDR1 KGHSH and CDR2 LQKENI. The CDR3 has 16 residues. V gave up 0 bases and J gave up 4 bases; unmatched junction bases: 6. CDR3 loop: CASSPPSTGGSYGYTF. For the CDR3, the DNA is TGTGCCAGCTCACCACCCTCAACAGGGGGCAGCTATGGCTACACCTTC.

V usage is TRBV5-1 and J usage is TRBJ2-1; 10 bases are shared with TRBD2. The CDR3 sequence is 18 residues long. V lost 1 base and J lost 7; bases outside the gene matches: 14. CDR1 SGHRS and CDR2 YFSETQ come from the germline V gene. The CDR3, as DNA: TGCGCCAGCAGCTTGCCCGGATCTAGCGGGAGAGGTATGAATGAGCAGTTCTTC. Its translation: CASSLPGSSGRGMNEQFF.

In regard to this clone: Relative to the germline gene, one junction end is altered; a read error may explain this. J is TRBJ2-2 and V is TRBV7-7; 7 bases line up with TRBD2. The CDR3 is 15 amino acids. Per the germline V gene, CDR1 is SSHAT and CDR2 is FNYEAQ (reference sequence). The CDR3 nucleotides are TGTGCTAGCAGCCGTCACACGGGAGGCACCGGGGAGCTGTTTTTT. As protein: CASSRHTGGTGELFF.

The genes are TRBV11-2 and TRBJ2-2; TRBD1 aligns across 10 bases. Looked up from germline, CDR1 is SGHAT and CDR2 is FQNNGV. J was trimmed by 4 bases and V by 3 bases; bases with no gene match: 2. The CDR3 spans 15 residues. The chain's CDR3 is CASSFGTGVTGELFF. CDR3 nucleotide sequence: TGTGCCAGCAGCTTTGGGACAGGGGTCACCGGGGAGCTGTTTTTT. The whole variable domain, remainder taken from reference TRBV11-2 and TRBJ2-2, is EAGVAQSPRYKIIEKRQSVAFWCNPISGHATLYWYQQILGQGPKLLIQFQNNGVVDDSQLPKDRFSAERLKGVDSTLKIQPAKLEDSAVYLCASSFGTGVTGELFFGEGSRLTVL.

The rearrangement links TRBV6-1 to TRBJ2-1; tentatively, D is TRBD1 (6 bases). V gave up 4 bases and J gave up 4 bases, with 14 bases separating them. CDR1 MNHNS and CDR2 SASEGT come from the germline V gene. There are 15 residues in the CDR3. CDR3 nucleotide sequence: TGTGCCAGCAGTGGACAGGCGTTGGTATACAATGAGCAGTTCTTC. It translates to CASSGQALVYNEQFF.

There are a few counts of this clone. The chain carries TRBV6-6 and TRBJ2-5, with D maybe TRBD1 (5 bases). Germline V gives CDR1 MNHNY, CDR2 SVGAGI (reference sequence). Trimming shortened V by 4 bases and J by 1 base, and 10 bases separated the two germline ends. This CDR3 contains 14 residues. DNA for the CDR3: TGTGCCAGCAGTTTAGACAGTGTCCAAGAGACCCAGTACTTC. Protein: CASSLDSVQETQYF.

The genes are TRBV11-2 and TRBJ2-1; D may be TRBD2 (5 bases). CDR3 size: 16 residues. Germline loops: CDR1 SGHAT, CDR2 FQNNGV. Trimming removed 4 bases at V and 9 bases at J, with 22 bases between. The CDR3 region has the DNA TGTGCCAGCAGCTCAAATAGCGACGGCGGAGATGGTGAGCAGTTCTTC. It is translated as CASSSNSDGGDGEQFF.

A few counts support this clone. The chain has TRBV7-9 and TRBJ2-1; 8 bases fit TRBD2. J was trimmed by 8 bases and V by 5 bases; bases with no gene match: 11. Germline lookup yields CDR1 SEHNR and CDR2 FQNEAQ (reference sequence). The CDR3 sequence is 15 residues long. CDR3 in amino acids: CASSPLTGGEHEQFF. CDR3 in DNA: TGTGCCAGCAGCCCTCTGACGGGAGGGGAACATGAGCAGTTCTTC.

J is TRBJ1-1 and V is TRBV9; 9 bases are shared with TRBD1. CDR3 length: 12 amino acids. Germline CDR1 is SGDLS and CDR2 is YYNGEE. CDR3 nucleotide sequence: TGTGCTGGGACAGGGAAGGTTACTGAAGCTTTCTTT. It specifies CAGTGKVTEAFF.

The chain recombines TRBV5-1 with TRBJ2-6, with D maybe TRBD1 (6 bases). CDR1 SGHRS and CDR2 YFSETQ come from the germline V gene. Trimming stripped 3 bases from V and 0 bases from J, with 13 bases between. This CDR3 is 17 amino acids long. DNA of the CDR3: TGCGCCAGCAGCTACTCAGGGACAAGCTCTGGGGCCAACGTCCTGACTTTC. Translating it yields CASSYSGTSSGANVLTF.

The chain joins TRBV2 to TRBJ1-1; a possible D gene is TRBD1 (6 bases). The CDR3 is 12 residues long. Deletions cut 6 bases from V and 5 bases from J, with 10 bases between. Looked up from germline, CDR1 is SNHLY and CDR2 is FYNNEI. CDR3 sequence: CASSEGGTEAFF. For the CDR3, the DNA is TGTGCCAGCAGCGAGGGGGGGACTGAAGCTTTCTTT.